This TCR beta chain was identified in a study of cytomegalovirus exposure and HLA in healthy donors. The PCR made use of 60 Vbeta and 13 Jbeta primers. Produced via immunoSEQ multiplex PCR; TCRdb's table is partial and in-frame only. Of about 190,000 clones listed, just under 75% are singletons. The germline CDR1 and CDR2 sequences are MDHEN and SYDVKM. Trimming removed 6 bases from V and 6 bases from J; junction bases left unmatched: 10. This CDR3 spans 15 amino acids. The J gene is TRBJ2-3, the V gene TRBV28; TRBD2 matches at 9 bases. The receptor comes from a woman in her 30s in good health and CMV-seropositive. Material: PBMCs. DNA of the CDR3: TGTGCCAGCAGGGCAAGAGCGGGGGGCGGGGATACGCAGTATTTT. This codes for CASRARAGGGDTQYF.